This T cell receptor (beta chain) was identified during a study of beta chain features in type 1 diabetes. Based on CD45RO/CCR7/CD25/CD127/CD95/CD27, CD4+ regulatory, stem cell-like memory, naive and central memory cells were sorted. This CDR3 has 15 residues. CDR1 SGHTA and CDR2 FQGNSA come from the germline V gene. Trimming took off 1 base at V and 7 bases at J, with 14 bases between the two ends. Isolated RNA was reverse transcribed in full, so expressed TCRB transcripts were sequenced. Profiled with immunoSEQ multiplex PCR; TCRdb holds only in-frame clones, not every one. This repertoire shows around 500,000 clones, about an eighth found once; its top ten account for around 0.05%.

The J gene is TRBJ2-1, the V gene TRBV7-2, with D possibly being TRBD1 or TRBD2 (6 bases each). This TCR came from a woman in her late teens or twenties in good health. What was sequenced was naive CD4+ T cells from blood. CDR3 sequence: CASSLDGGLGNEQFF. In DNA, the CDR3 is TGTGCCAGCAGCTTAGATGGGGGGCTAGGTAATGAGCAGTTCTTC.